The 24 T cell receptor beta chains below all came from one sample that was sequenced in a study of OX40 agonist ivuxolimab in advanced cancers. Assay: immunoSEQ multiplex PCR; the TCRdb copy retains only in-frame clones and omits some. The sample yields around 72,000 clones, about 86% seen once. The sample here was CD4+ or CD8+ T cells sorted from blood, taken in a trial of the OX40 agonist ivuxolimab. These TCRs come from an adult with an advanced solid tumor such as melanoma, head and neck, liver or kidney cancer.

The rearrangement uses TRBV5-4 and TRBJ2-1, with TRBD2 matching over 9 bases. CDR3 length: 17 amino acids. J gave up 5 bases and V 0 bases, and 9 bases lay outside the gene matches. The germline V gene encodes CDR1 SGHNT and CDR2 YYREEE (reference sequence). The CDR3 coding sequence is TGTGCCAGCAGCTTGGCAGAACTAGCGGGTGCGAACAATGAGCAGTTCTTC. It specifies CASSLAELAGANNEQFF.

The V call is TRBV5-5, the J call TRBJ1-4; no clear D gene. The CDR3 is 18 residues long. V gave up 1 base and J gave up 0 bases, with 16 bases separating them. Germline V CDR1 and CDR2: SGHKS, YYEKEE (reference sequence). The CDR3 DNA sequence: TGTGCCAGCAGCTTGTTCCTGGGGTCGACATCAACTAATGAAAAACTGTTTTTT. Translating it yields CASSLFLGSTSTNEKLFF.

The DNA for the CDR3 is TGTGCCAGCTCACCTAGCGGGGGAGACACCATATATTTT. This codes for CASSPSGGDTIYF. V and J are TRBV18 and TRBJ1-3; weak D call: TRBD1 (5 bases). V lost 3 bases, J lost 8 bases, and 11 bases lay in between. This CDR3 contains 13 residues. Germline V gives CDR1 KGHSH, CDR2 LQKENI. The entire variable domain, with the rest obtained from reference TRBV18 and TRBJ1-3, is as follows: NAGVMQNPRHLVRRRGQEARLRCSPMKGHSHVYWYRQLPEEGLKFMVYLQKENIIDESGMPKERFSAEFPKEGPSILRIQQVVRGDSAAYFCASSPSGGDTIYFGEGSWLTVV.

The genes are TRBV10-3 and TRBJ2-3; tentatively, D is TRBD2 (6 bases). Trimming shortened V by 8 bases and J by 3 bases, and 9 bases separated the two germline ends. CDR3 length: 12 residues. Germline CDR1 reads ENHRY; CDR2 reads SYGVKD. As DNA, the CDR3 is TGTGCCATCGCGGGACCAACAGATACGCAGTATTTT. This codes for CAIAGPTDTQYF.

V usage is TRBV9 and J usage is TRBJ1-5, with D uncertain. The CDR3 runs 15 residues. Germline assignment: CDR1 SGDLS and CDR2 YYNGEE. V shed 3 bases and J shed 0 bases, with 10 bases lying between them. The DNA of the CDR3 is TGTGCCAGCAGCGCGACAAGTTTTAGCAATCAGCCCCAGCATTTT. Translated, it gives CASSATSFSNQPQHF.

In this sample, this clone turned up a few times. The chain is built from TRBV7-9 and TRBJ1-2; the D is unclear. The CDR3 runs to 14 residues. Germline CDR1 and CDR2: SEHNR and FQNEAQ (reference sequence). The germline V and J ends were trimmed by 0 bases and 5 bases, with 10 bases remaining between them. The CDR3 nucleotides read TGTGCCAGCAGCTTAGCGTTAGCAGATTATGGCTACACCTTC. Protein product: CASSLALADYGYTF.

This clone was counted once. The CDR3 here is CAWSVRDRGGGYTF. In nucleotides, the CDR3 is TGTGCCTGGAGTGTAAGGGACAGGGGAGGAGGCTACACCTTC. J is TRBJ1-2 and V is TRBV30; 10 bases match TRBD1. CDR3 length: 14 residues. Germline CDR1 and CDR2: GTSNPN and SVGIG (reference sequence). J lost 8 bases, V lost 0 bases, and 6 bases had no gene match.

This chain uses TRBV7-8 with TRBJ1-3; D possibly corresponds to TRBD1 (5 bases). This CDR3 has 15 amino acids. V lost 6 bases and J lost 1, with 13 bases in between. The V gene's germline CDR1 is SGHVS and CDR2 FQNEAQ. CDR3 protein: CASSRGESSGNTIYF. The CDR3 DNA sequence: TGTGCCAGCAGTCGGGGGGAGTCATCTGGAAACACCATATATTTT.

V gene TRBV2 combines with J gene TRBJ1-3, with a tentative D call TRBD1 (5 bases). With 3 bases removed from V and 0 bases from J, the gap between germline ends came to 12 bases. CDR3 length equals 16 residues. Germline loops: CDR1 SNHLY, CDR2 FYNNEI. The CDR3, as DNA: TGTGCCAGCAGTGAGTTCGGGGCGAGCTCTGGAAACACCATATATTTT. Its translation is CASSEFGASSGNTIYF.

In this sample, this clone turned up a few times. The chain has TRBV7-8 and TRBJ2-4; D ambiguous. The length of the CDR3 is 15 residues. The germline V gene encodes CDR1 SGHVS and CDR2 FQNEAQ. V was pared by 5 bases and J by 9 bases, with 20 bases between. CDR3 in DNA: TGTGCCAGCAGCCTAGACACCCGGGCCGATTCCATTCAGTACTTC. Its translation is CASSLDTRADSIQYF.

The chain uses TRBV5-1 and TRBJ2-1, with 14 bases that match TRBD2. The V segment lost 1 base and the J segment 6 bases; nucleotides outside the gene matches: 6. Germline CDR1 SGHRS, CDR2 YFSETQ. This CDR3 comprises 17 residues. CDR3 amino acids: CASSLTGTSGSPNEQFF. The DNA of the CDR3 is TGCGCCAGCAGCTTGACAGGGACTAGCGGGAGTCCCAATGAGCAGTTCTTC.

This chain connects TRBV5-6 to TRBJ1-1; D gene unclear. Germline CDR1 and CDR2: SGHDT and YYEEEE. CDR3 length: 15 amino acids. Trimming took off 0 bases at V and 1 base at J, with 10 bases between the two ends. For the CDR3, the DNA is TGTGCCAGCAGCTTGGGGGGAGGTTGGAACACTGAAGCTTTCTTT. Its protein product is CASSLGGGWNTEAFF. Full variable domain (missing parts from reference TRBV5-6 and TRBJ1-1): DAGVTQSPTHLIKTRGQQVTLRCSPKSGHDTVSWYQQALGQGPQFIFQYYEEEERQRGNFPDRFSGHQFPNYSSELNVNALLLGDSALYLCASSLGGGWNTEAFFGQGTRLTVV.

Turning to this clone: At one end, the junction sequence differs from germline, possibly due to a read error. V usage is TRBV7-7 and J usage is TRBJ2-7; the match to TRBD1 covers 7 bases. The CDR3 has 15 residues. Germline-derived CDR1 and CDR2 are SSHAT and FNYEAQ (reference sequence). The CDR3 sequence is CASTRIPGTANEQYF. CDR3 in DNA: TGTGCTAGCACCAGAATCCCTGGGACAGCCAACGAGCAGTACTTC.

The V gene is TRBV5-4, the J gene TRBJ2-7, with 12 nucleotides matching TRBD2. CDR1 is SGHNT, CDR2 YYREEE, per germline (reference sequence). The CDR3 sequence is 15 residues long. V trimming: 3 bases; J trimming: 3 bases; junction bases outside the gene matches: 4. CDR3 coding DNA: TGTGCCAGCAGCTCGCTAGCGGGAGGGAGCTACGAGCAGTACTTC. The encoded protein is CASSSLAGGSYEQYF. Complete variable domain (other parts from reference TRBV5-4 and TRBJ2-7): ETGVTQSPTHLIKTRGQQVTLRCSSQSGHNTVSWYQQALGQGPQFIFQYYREEENGRGNFPPRFSGLQFPNYSSELNVNALELDDSALYLCASSSLAGGSYEQYFGPGTRLTVT.

V usage is TRBV27 and J usage is TRBJ2-1, with 9 nucleotides matching TRBD1. The CDR3 has 14 amino acids. Germline CDR1 and CDR2: MNHEY and SMNVEV (reference sequence). Trimming cost V 6 bases and J 8 bases; bases outside gene matches: 8. The CDR3 DNA reads as TGTGCCAGCAGCGACAGGGGGGACTTCGATGAGCAGTTCTTC. As protein: CASSDRGDFDEQFF.

The rearrangement links TRBV10-3 to TRBJ1-1; possible D gene TRBD1, 6 bases. The CDR3 sequence is 14 residues long. The V gene's germline CDR1 is ENHRY and CDR2 SYGVKD. Trimming took off 7 bases at V and 3 bases at J, with 15 bases between the two ends. The DNA for the CDR3 is TGTGCCATCAACCCGGGGGCCGGGGACACTGAAGCTTTCTTT. Amino acid sequence: CAINPGAGDTEAFF.

This clone was picked up a small number of times. The identical CDR3 is also encoded by other nucleotide sequences in the sample. The CDR3 protein is CAWSPDDRVAYGYTF. In nucleotides, the CDR3 is TGTGCCTGGAGTCCCGACGACAGGGTCGCCTATGGCTACACCTTC. V usage is TRBV30 and J usage is TRBJ1-2; TRBD1 agrees at 7 bases. Per germline, CDR1 GTSNPN and CDR2 SVGIG (reference sequence). J gave up 4 bases and V 2 bases, and 10 bases lay outside the gene matches. The CDR3 sequence is 15 residues long.

V is TRBV11-2 and J is TRBJ1-4; 8 nucleotides agree with TRBD1. CDR1 SGHAT and CDR2 FQNNGV come from the germline V gene. The CDR3 runs 14 residues. J gave up 7 bases and V 5 bases, and 6 bases lay outside the gene matches. CDR3 coding DNA: TGTGCCAGCAGCCAAGGACAGGGACGTGAAAAACTGTTTTTT. It encodes CASSQGQGREKLFF.

Only a few counts were recorded for this clone. The chain uses TRBV14 and TRBJ1-2; D call uncertain. V lost 4 bases and J lost 2, with 11 bases in between. CDR3 length equals 14 residues. CDR1 is SGHDN, CDR2 FVKESK, per germline. The CDR3 protein is CASSLGGPNYGYTF. CDR3 in DNA: TGTGCCAGCAGCCTCGGCGGACCCAACTATGGCTACACCTTC.

This rearrangement joins TRBV10-3 to TRBJ2-3; D ambiguous. The CDR3 contains 12 residues. V was trimmed by 4 bases and J by 5 bases, leaving 7 bases between them. The germline V gene encodes CDR1 ENHRY and CDR2 SYGVKD. As DNA, the CDR3 is TGTGCCATCAGTGGTGGGATAGATACGCAGTATTTT. It codes for CAISGGIDTQYF.

The rearrangement joins TRBV29-1 to TRBJ2-3; D gene unclear. Trimming pared 8 bases from V and 5 bases from J, leaving 8 bases between. CDR1 is SQVTM, CDR2 ANQGSEA, per germline. The CDR3 totals 10 residues. The CDR3 loop is CSSSEDTQYF. The CDR3 DNA sequence: TGCAGCTCTTCTGAAGATACGCAGTATTTT.

The CDR3: CASSPRGTDGSGYTF. Written as DNA, the CDR3 is TGTGCCAGTAGTCCTAGAGGGACAGACGGCTCGGGCTACACCTTC. The chain joins TRBV19 to TRBJ1-2; 7 bases are a match to TRBD1. Germline V lookup: CDR1 LNHDA, CDR2 SQIVND (reference sequence). The CDR3 is made up of 15 amino acids. V trimming: 5 bases; J trimming: 8 bases; junction bases outside the gene matches: 14.

The rearrangement links TRBV29-1 to TRBJ1-5; D gene uncertain. V was cut by 6 bases and J by 4 bases, with 13 bases left in between. This CDR3 has 13 residues. Germline CDR1 is SQVTM and CDR2 is ANQGSEA. The CDR3 nucleotides are TGCAGCGTCGCTGGACGGCAAAATCAGCCCCAGCATTTT. Translated: CSVAGRQNQPQHF.

V is TRBV9 and J is TRBJ2-2; D remains ambiguous. V lost 0 bases, J lost 0 bases, and 6 bases lay in between. Germline CDR1 reads SGDLS; CDR2 reads YYNGEE. The CDR3 consists of 15 residues. The CDR3 nucleotides read TGTGCCAGCAGCGTAGGAGGAGCGAACACCGGGGAGCTGTTTTTT. Its translation is CASSVGGANTGELFF.